Each of the 21 T cell receptor beta chains below was sequenced from the same sample in a study of control samples from healthy donors and cancer patients. Generated by immunoSEQ multiplex PCR, the TCRdb table keeps only in-frame clones and is missing some. The table lists 100,000 to 120,000 clones, roughly 90% of them singletons, with 3.5% to 4% in the top ten. The specimen sequenced was PBMCs. The receptor set was obtained from a woman in her sixties with lung cancer.

This chain connects TRBV5-4 to TRBJ2-2; possibly TRBD1 or TRBD2 for D (5 bases each). V was clipped by 4 bases and J by 2 bases, with 15 bases between them. This CDR3 has 16 amino acids. Germline CDR1 and CDR2: SGHNT and YYREEE (reference sequence). CDR3 loop: CASSLAGAANTGELFF. In nucleotides, the CDR3 is TGTGCCAGCAGCCTGGCCGGGGCAGCCAACACCGGGGAGCTGTTTTTT.

The V call is TRBV6-1, the J call TRBJ1-5; TRBD1 aligns across 7 bases. The germline V gene encodes CDR1 MNHNS and CDR2 SASEGT. The V and J ends lost 4 bases and 3 bases, in that order; junction bases with no gene match: 9. CDR3 length: 16 amino acids. CDR3 in DNA: TGTGCCAGCAGTGCGTCGACAGGGATGAACAATCAGCCCCAGCATTTT. It translates to CASSASTGMNNQPQHF.

This chain's CDR3 is CASSPSLTDTQYF. For the CDR3, the DNA is TGTGCCAGCAGTCCATCCCTTACAGATACGCAGTATTTT. This chain joins TRBV6-2 or TRBV6-3 and TRBJ2-3; D unclear. The V gene's germline CDR1 is MNHEY and CDR2 SVGEGT. The CDR3 extends over 13 amino acids. V was cut by 5 bases and J by 3 bases, with 9 bases left in between.

The genes are TRBV5-1 and TRBJ2-4, with a possible D match to TRBD2 (6 bases). The CDR3 runs to 15 residues. Trimming cost V 2 bases and J 6 bases, with 15 bases left between them. Germline V gene data show CDR1 as SGHRS and CDR2 as YFSETQ. The CDR3 loop is CASSFPEDGRNIQYF. The CDR3 DNA is TGCGCCAGCAGCTTCCCCGAGGACGGGAGAAACATTCAGTACTTC.

The genes are TRBV5-5 and TRBJ1-1, with 7 bases lining up with TRBD1. Per germline, CDR1 SGHKS and CDR2 YYEKEE (reference sequence). The V segment lost 3 bases and the J segment 4 bases; nucleotides outside the gene matches: 15. The CDR3 runs 17 residues. In DNA, the CDR3 is TGTGCCAGCAGCTGGGGGATGGGACAGTTCGATACCACTGAAGCTTTCTTT. It is translated as CASSWGMGQFDTTEAFF.

V and J are TRBV27 and TRBJ2-2, with D perhaps given as TRBD1 or TRBD2 (5 bases each). This CDR3 has 14 residues. V gave up 2 bases and J gave up 6 bases, with 10 bases separating them. CDR1 is MNHEY and CDR2 is SMNVEV in the germline V gene (reference sequence). The CDR3 DNA is TGTGCCAGCAGTTTAGAGGGGTTTTCCGGGGAGCTGTTTTTT. Its translation: CASSLEGFSGELFF.

The rearrangement links TRBV19 to TRBJ1-5, with TRBD1 as a possible D gene (5 bases). The V and J ends lost 6 bases and 0 bases respectively, with 12 bases between them. This CDR3 spans 15 amino acids. Per germline, CDR1 LNHDA and CDR2 SQIVND (reference sequence). This CDR3 reads CASSTSGNSNQPQHF. The CDR3 region has the DNA TGTGCCAGTAGCACATCAGGGAATAGCAATCAGCCCCAGCATTTT. Together with reference TRBV19 and TRBJ1-5, the CDR3 gives the full variable domain: DGGITQSPKYLFRKEGQNVTLSCEQNLNHDAMYWYRQDPGQGLRLIYYSQIVNDFQKGDIAEGYSVSREKKESFPLTVTSAQKNPTAFYLCASSTSGNSNQPQHFGDGTRLSIL.

The chain recombines TRBV5-1 with TRBJ2-1; perhaps D is TRBD1 or TRBD2 (5 bases each). The CDR3 covers 14 residues. V lost 4 bases and J lost 5, with 13 bases in between. Germline values: CDR1 SGHRS, CDR2 YFSETQ. CDR3 sequence: CASSRGPDDNEQFF. The CDR3 bases are TGCGCCAGCAGCCGGGGACCGGACGACAATGAGCAGTTCTTC.

The rearrangement links TRBV11-2 to TRBJ2-7; 7 bases map to TRBD1. The V and J ends lost 1 base and 2 bases, in that order; junction bases with no gene match: 8. The CDR3 has 16 amino acids. The germline V gene encodes CDR1 SGHAT and CDR2 FQNNGV. The CDR3 sequence: CASSLGPGGTTYEQYF. The DNA for the CDR3 is TGTGCCAGCAGCTTAGGGCCAGGGGGTACAACCTACGAGCAGTACTTC.

The V call is TRBV21-1, the J call TRBJ1-6; the table's D call, TRBD1, was not checked against the DNA. TRBV21-1 is classified as a pseudogene. The CDR3 is 16 amino acids. Written as DNA, the CDR3 is TGTGCCAGCAGCAAAAGGGGACAGGGGACTAATTCACCCCTCCACTTT. Protein: CASSKRGQGTNSPLHF.

This rearrangement joins TRBV7-2 to TRBJ2-5; 8 bases are shared with TRBD1. CDR3 length: 16 residues. V was clipped by 2 bases and J by 5 bases; unmatched bases: 10. Germline V CDR1 and CDR2: SGHTA, FQGNSA. The CDR3 protein is CASSLRTGRLWETQYF. In DNA form, the CDR3 reads TGTGCCAGCAGCTTACGGACAGGGAGGTTGTGGGAGACCCAGTACTTC.

This clone was seen just once. The J gene is TRBJ2-2, the V gene TRBV4-2; 10 positions match TRBD2. The CDR3 has 18 amino acids. Germline values: CDR1 LGHNA, CDR2 YNFKEQ. With V trimmed by 0 bases and J by 0 bases, 4 bases remained unmatched. The CDR3 bases are TGTGCCAGCAGCCAAGATGTACTAGCGGGAACGAACACCGGGGAGCTGTTTTTT. Amino acids: CASSQDVLAGTNTGELFF.

Here the CDR3 reads CASSPGRPSGYDTQYF. The CDR3 coding sequence is TGTGCCAGCAGCCCCGGCAGGCCTAGCGGGTATGATACGCAGTATTTT. The gene calls are TRBV3-1 (or the pseudogene TRBV3-2) and TRBJ2-3; 8 nucleotides match TRBD2. The CDR3 covers 16 residues. Losses at the gene ends were 4 bases for V and 6 bases for J; bases not matched to a gene: 12. Germline values: CDR1 LGHDT, CDR2 YNNKEL (reference sequence).

The V gene is TRBV19, the J gene TRBJ1-2, with TRBD1 matching over 7 bases. The CDR3 has 15 residues. The V gene end was trimmed by 9 bases and the J gene end by 8 bases; junction bases not matched to a gene: 18. The germline gives CDR1 LNHDA, CDR2 SQIVND (reference sequence). The CDR3 loop reads CASLKKASGGGGYTF. CDR3 bases: TGTGCCAGCCTCAAGAAAGCCTCAGGGGGTGGGGGCTACACCTTC.

This sequence joins TRBV2 and TRBJ2-1, with 8 bases identical to TRBD2. In germline, CDR1 is SNHLY, CDR2 FYNNEI. This CDR3 region has 13 residues. V was clipped by 1 base and J by 14 bases; unmatched bases: 7. The chain's CDR3 is CASSEGRTSREFF. The CDR3 DNA follows: TGTGCCAGCAGTGAAGGTAGGACTAGCAGGGAGTTCTTC.

The V gene is TRBV3-1 (or the pseudogene TRBV3-2), the J gene TRBJ1-6, with D hard to call. V lost 5 bases to trimming and J lost 13 bases, with 12 bases between them. The length of the CDR3 is 12 residues. Germline loops: CDR1 LGHDT, CDR2 YNNKEL (reference sequence). This CDR3 is CASSLRPRPLHF. The CDR3 DNA is TGTGCCAGCAGCTTACGACCCCGGCCCCTCCACTTT.

The chain carries TRBV7-9 and TRBJ2-5; D unclear. Germline CDR1 SEHNR, CDR2 FQNEAQ (reference sequence). CDR3 length equals 18 residues. Trimming left V 0 bases short and J 5 bases short, with 22 bases between. The CDR3 loop reads CASSLALFQRYKQETQYF. CDR3 DNA sequence: TGTGCCAGCAGCTTAGCGCTCTTTCAGAGGTACAAGCAGGAGACCCAGTACTTC.

The V call is TRBV29-1, the J call TRBJ1-1; D is perhaps TRBD1 (5 bases). Trimming pared 5 bases from V and 0 bases from J, leaving 13 bases between. The V gene's germline CDR1 is SQVTM and CDR2 ANQGSEA. The CDR3 covers 14 residues. The CDR3: CSVSGGYLNTEAFF. CDR3 in DNA: TGCAGCGTTTCCGGGGGGTATTTGAACACTGAAGCTTTCTTT.

The chain uses TRBV7-6 and TRBJ2-7; TRBD2 matches 11 bases. The CDR3 loop spans 16 amino acids. V gave up 4 bases and J gave up 7 bases; unmatched junction bases: 12. The germline V gene encodes CDR1 SGHVS and CDR2 FNYEAQ. The CDR3 sequence is CASSSAGLAGRREQYF. In DNA, the CDR3 is TGTGCCAGCAGCTCAGCTGGACTAGCGGGCAGGAGGGAGCAGTACTTC.

The chain carries TRBV5-8 and TRBJ1-2, with 9 bases identical to TRBD1. Losses at the gene ends were 4 bases for V and 4 bases for J; bases not matched to a gene: 8. The CDR3 has 15 residues. Germline V CDR1 and CDR2: SGHTS, YDEGEE. For the CDR3, the DNA is TGTGCCAGCAGCCTAGGGACAGGGCTAGTCTATGGCTACACCTTC. Protein product: CASSLGTGLVYGYTF.

The chain uses TRBV3-1 (or the pseudogene TRBV3-2) and TRBJ1-5; D gene uncertain. This CDR3 has 13 amino acids. The germline CDR1 and CDR2 sequences are LGHDT and YNNKEL (reference sequence). The germline V and J ends were trimmed by 1 base and 12 bases, with 13 bases remaining between them. CDR3 in amino acids: CASSQAQIDLQHF. In DNA form, the CDR3 reads TGTGCCAGCAGCCAAGCCCAGATCGATCTCCAGCATTTT.